The clone carrying this TCR beta chain was seen only once. Antigen specificity is unknown. The germline V gene has CDR1 SGHDN and CDR2 FVKESK. This CDR3 is built from 15 residues. The V and J ends lost 1 base and 1 base, in that order; junction bases with no gene match: 3. This entry comes from a study of graft-versus-host responses after intestinal transplantation. Study context: All recipients were given anti-thymocyte globulin induction, and tacrolimus and steroids were then administered for approximately 3 years. Broader study findings: Elevated graft-versus-host to host-versus-graft clonal ratios in allografts were recorded for patients with graft-donor T cell macrochimerism. GvH clones surfaced in recipient marrow, some emerging earlier in ileum or blood. Early after transplant, HvG declines were associated with peak levels of circulating GvH clones.

TCRdb's table, derived via immunoSEQ multiplex PCR, lists solely in-frame clones and lacks some. Here the sample spans approximately 82,000 clones, 90% to 95% being singletons. This chain uses TRBV14 with TRBJ2-7; 8 bases map to TRBD1. This specimen was unstimulated CD4+ T cells sorted from spleen or lymph node cells, taken before intestinal transplant. The source is a human donor who received an intestinal transplant. The CDR3 coding sequence is TGTGCCAGCAGCCAAGTTGACAGGGGTTCCTACGAGCAGTACTTC. This gives the protein CASSQVDRGSYEQYF.